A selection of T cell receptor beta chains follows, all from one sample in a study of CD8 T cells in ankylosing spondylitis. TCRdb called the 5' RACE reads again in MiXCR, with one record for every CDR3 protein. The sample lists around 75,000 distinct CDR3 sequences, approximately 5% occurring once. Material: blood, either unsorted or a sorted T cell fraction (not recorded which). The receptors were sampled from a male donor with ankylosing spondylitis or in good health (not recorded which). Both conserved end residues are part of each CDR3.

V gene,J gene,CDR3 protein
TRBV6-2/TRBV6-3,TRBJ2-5,CASKRTHQETQYF
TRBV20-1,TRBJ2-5,CSAFVYGGSRETQYF
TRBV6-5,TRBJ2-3,CASSSGTSGTDTQYF
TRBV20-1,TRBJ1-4,CSAKTGGREKLFF
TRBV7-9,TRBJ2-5,CASSLVDKETQYF
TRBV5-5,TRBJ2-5,CASSYGGGRVETQYF
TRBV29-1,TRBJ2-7,CSVEDSAYEQYF
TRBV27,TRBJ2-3,CASRRLAGGDTQYF
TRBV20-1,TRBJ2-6,CSAPPSLGGANVLTF
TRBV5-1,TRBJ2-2,CASKEGANTGELFF
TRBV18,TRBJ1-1,CASSPLSPGTNTEAFF
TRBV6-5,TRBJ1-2,CASSYSRTGGNYGYTF
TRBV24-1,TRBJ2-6,CATSGGFGANVLTF
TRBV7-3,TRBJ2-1,CASSLGLAGGDEQFF
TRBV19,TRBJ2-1,CASSQQGTNEQFF
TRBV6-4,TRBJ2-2,CASRLDKVIGELFF
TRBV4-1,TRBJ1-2,CASSQDGQGSYGYTF
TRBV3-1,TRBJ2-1,CASSREDRAIGNEQFF
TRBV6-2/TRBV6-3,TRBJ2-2,CASSRLGGSDPTGELFF
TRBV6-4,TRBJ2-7,CASSDHREAYEQYF
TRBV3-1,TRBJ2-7,CASSQDSGLAGVYEQYF
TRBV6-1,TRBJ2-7,CASSPTGVWTYEQYF
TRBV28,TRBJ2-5,CASRVERTQYF
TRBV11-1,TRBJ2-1,CASSSGTGGYNEQFF
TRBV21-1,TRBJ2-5,CASTPRAGGLVSETQYF
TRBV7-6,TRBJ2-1,CASSLGRFLYNEQFF
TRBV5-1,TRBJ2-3,CASRPSTSTDTQYF
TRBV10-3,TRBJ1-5,CAISGTVNKSGNQPQHF
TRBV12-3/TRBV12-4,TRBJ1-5,CASSLKGRDSNQPQHF
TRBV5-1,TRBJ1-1,CASRQSVNTEAFF
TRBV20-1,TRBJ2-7,CSAGGQSYEQYF
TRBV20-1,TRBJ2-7,CSASGAGGPYEQYF
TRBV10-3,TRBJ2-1,CAISRSLAGEYNEQFF
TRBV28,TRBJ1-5,CASSPSGTGGRQPQHF
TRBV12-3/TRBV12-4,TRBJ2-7,CASRRDRGSYEQYF
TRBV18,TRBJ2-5,CASSPRTGKETQYF
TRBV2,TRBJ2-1,CASSEALGTEQFF
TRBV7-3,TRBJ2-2,CASSPQSAGGPRELFF
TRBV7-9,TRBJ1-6,CASRATGDGNSPLHF
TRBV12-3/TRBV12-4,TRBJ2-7,CASSMESPYEQYF
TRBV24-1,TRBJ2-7,CATSDFGDRGIYEQYF
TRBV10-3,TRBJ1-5,CAISRDGNQPQHF